This TCR beta chain was profiled in a study of early T cells in non-severe SARS-CoV-2 infection. As for the study in general: Unsorted whole-blood RNA was sequenced in bulk, leaving chains unpaired.

Germline-derived CDR1 and CDR2 are GTSNPN and SVGIG (reference sequence). Trimming took 3 bases from V and 13 from J, leaving 18 bases between them. The CDR3 runs to 12 residues. Unique molecular identifier tags were affixed to discrete cDNA molecules. TCRdb independently ran MiXCR on the 5' RACE reads; one entry per CDR3 protein. The repertoire holds 35,000 to 45,000 distinct CDR3 sequences, with 5% to 6.5% as singletons. Study-wide results and caveats: In VDJdb matching, anti-spike CD8 responses were favored while private and CD4 specificities went missing.

Ten or more counts support this clonotype. Its antigen is unknown. The rearrangement uses TRBV30 and TRBJ1-2; D is perhaps TRBD1 (5 bases). This TCR derives from an adult who was a healthcare worker with PCR-confirmed SARS-CoV-2 infection or an uninfected control (not recorded which). Input material: whole blood. CDR3 nucleotides: TGTGCCTGGAGCGTGGGGGGAGTGGAAGTCACCTTC. It translates to CAWSVGGVEVTF.